This record concerns one T cell receptor beta chain sequence. The sample comes from a study of blood T cell repertoires in COVID-19. Germline V gene sequence: CDR1 SGHNT, CDR2 YYREEE (reference sequence). CDR3 length: 16 residues. After removal of 1 base from V and 7 bases from J, the junction contained 13 bases not matched to a gene. Per the original methods: Quantification of nucleated cells was approximated via reference gene primer amplification. Repertoires were generated with immunoSEQ multiplex PCR, while TCRdb's copy carries only in-frame clones and drops some. The DNA was the basis for D and trimming; V, J and clone size are from that table. This table holds around 42,000 clones, more than 75% found once.

The chain employs TRBV5-4 and TRBJ2-7, with 8 nucleotides matching TRBD2. Input material: peripheral blood. The receptor comes from a man between 65 and 80 years old with active or convalescent COVID-19. The CDR3 coding sequence is TGTGCCAGCAGCTTGTCCGGGACTAGTAAGGTACGGGAGCAGTACTTC. Its translation: CASSLSGTSKVREQYF.